Below, one TCR beta chain is given with its context. The antigen remains unidentified. Assay used: immunoSEQ multiplex PCR; TCRdb lists only in-frame clones, some missing. The sample comprises some 2,400,000 clones, roughly 95% of which are singletons, and roughly 0.13% rests with the top ten. The data were taken from a study of shared clonotypes between healthy human individuals. Study details: Per donor, CD8 memory used one plate, CD8 naive used two, CD4 memory used three and CD4 naive used three. Findings and caveats of the study: Larger richness was generally estimated for naive than memory subsets.

From germline, CDR1 is LNHDA and CDR2 SQIVND (reference sequence). The CDR3 totals 13 residues. The V and J ends lost 4 bases and 1 base respectively, with 7 bases between them. This chain uses TRBV19 with TRBJ1-1, with D hard to call. The sequenced sample consisted of naive CD4+ T cells sorted from blood. Subset reported: CD45RA+ positively selected. This sequence originates from a man younger than 35 in good health. The CDR3 spells CASSKQRNTEAFF. The CDR3 DNA sequence: TGTGCCAGTAGTAAGCAGAGGAACACTGAAGCTTTCTTT. Using reference TRBV19 and TRBJ1-1 for the parts outside the CDR3, the full variable domain is DGGITQSPKYLFRKEGQNVTLSCEQNLNHDAMYWYRQDPGQGLRLIYYSQIVNDFQKGDIAEGYSVSREKKESFPLTVTSAQKNPTAFYLCASSKQRNTEAFFGQGTRLTVV.